Following are 14 T cell receptor beta chains from one sample sequenced in a study of T cell changes during pregnancy in multiple sclerosis. The repertoire was sequenced with immunoSEQ multiplex PCR; TCRdb's copy has only in-frame clones and lacks some. The sample lists 20,000 to 30,000 clones; around 90% were seen once. The starting material was CD8+ T cells from peripheral blood mononuclear cells, obtained in the third trimester of pregnancy. The receptors were gathered from a female donor in good health, enrolled as a control in a pregnancy study.

This chain uses TRBV9 with TRBJ1-2; a weak D match, TRBD1 (6 bases). CDR3 size: 11 residues. The germline gives CDR1 SGDLS, CDR2 YYNGEE. With 7 bases removed from V and 8 bases from J, the gap between germline ends came to 12 bases. This chain's CDR3 is CASGGAVGYTF. The CDR3 nucleotides are TGTGCCAGCGGGGGGGCGGTAGGCTACACCTTC.

The gene calls are TRBV5-6 and TRBJ1-3; D not resolved. V lost 4 bases to trimming and J lost 0 bases, with 5 bases between them. The CDR3 is made up of 13 amino acids. The V gene's germline CDR1 is SGHDT and CDR2 YYEEEE. The CDR3 DNA is TGTGCCAGCAGCACGAGCTCTGGAAACACCATATATTTT. Protein product: CASSTSSGNTIYF.

This chain joins TRBV29-1 and TRBJ1-2; D gene uncertain. This CDR3 region has 15 residues. Deletions cut 0 bases from V and 4 bases from J, with 15 bases between. Germline loops: CDR1 SQVTM, CDR2 ANQGSEA. CDR3 residues: CSVEDLEPSGYGYTF. The CDR3 nucleotides are TGCAGCGTTGAAGATCTGGAACCTAGCGGCTATGGCTACACCTTC.

V gene TRBV5-8 combines with J gene TRBJ2-7; 11 bases line up with TRBD2. Germline V lookup: CDR1 SGHTS, CDR2 YDEGEE. The junction had 11 bases not matched to a gene; V was cut back by 3 bases and J by 6 bases. The CDR3 is 16 amino acids. The CDR3 protein is CASSSGVLAGAGEQYF. In DNA form, the CDR3 reads TGTGCCAGCAGCTCGGGGGTACTAGCGGGAGCTGGCGAGCAGTACTTC.

CDR3 DNA sequence: TGTGCCAGCAAAGAAACAGGGGATAGGGAGACCCAGTACTTC. This encodes CASKETGDRETQYF. The V and J genes are TRBV27 and TRBJ2-5; 7 bases match TRBD1. Trimming at V came to 7 bases and at J to 5 bases, leaving 10 bases not matched to a gene. This CDR3 comprises 14 residues. The V gene's germline CDR1 is MNHEY and CDR2 SMNVEV (reference sequence).

A single count supports this clone. The chain couples TRBV5-4 to TRBJ2-7; D possibly corresponds to TRBD1 (7 bases). Germline V gene sequence: CDR1 SGHNT, CDR2 YYREEE (reference sequence). The CDR3 has 12 amino acids. CDR3 amino acids: CAIQGGGYEQYF. The CDR3 coding sequence is TGTGCAATTCAGGGGGGAGGTTACGAGCAGTACTTC.

The chain joins TRBV4-1 to TRBJ2-3, with D unclear. This CDR3 region has 12 residues. V was trimmed by 1 base and J by 7 bases, leaving 6 bases between them. The germline CDR1 and CDR2 sequences are MGHRA and YSYEKL. The CDR3 region is CASSQGPNTQYF. The CDR3 nucleotides are TGCGCCAGCAGCCAAGGGCCGAATACGCAGTATTTT.

The CDR3 loop reads CASSFETSEAFF. In DNA form, the CDR3 reads TGTGCCAGCAGTTTTGAGACTTCTGAAGCTTTCTTT. V is TRBV28 and J is TRBJ1-1, with unresolved D. The CDR3 consists of 12 residues. The V gene lost 3 bases and the J gene lost 6 bases, with 8 bases spanning the gap. Germline CDR1 and CDR2: MDHEN and SYDVKM.

The table lists this clone with a count of one. The chain has TRBV4-1 and TRBJ1-1, with D uncertain. The V end was cut by 1 base, the J end by 3 bases, with 6 bases between. CDR1 is MGHRA and CDR2 is YSYEKL in the germline V gene. This CDR3 region has 13 residues. CDR3 coding DNA: TGCGCCAGCAGCCAAGGGGCCTACACTGAAGCTTTCTTT. Protein product: CASSQGAYTEAFF.

This clone was seen a single time. This sequence joins TRBV5-6 and TRBJ1-5; D is perhaps TRBD1 (5 bases). CDR1 and CDR2 (germline): SGHDT, YYEEEE. The CDR3 is made up of 15 amino acids. V was cut by 0 bases and J by 7 bases, with 14 bases left in between. The CDR3 loop reads CASSLAPGFNQPQHF. The CDR3 DNA reads as TGTGCCAGCAGCTTGGCCCCAGGGTTCAACCAGCCCCAGCATTTT.

The V and J genes are TRBV6-5 and TRBJ2-3; TRBD2 is a possible D gene (5 bases). Germline V lookup: CDR1 MNHEY, CDR2 SVGAGI. This CDR3 contains 14 residues. V lost 7 bases, J lost 6 bases, and 17 bases lay in between. The CDR3 is CASTGGQGVDTQYF. CDR3 nucleotides: TGTGCCAGCACGGGCGGGCAAGGCGTGGATACGCAGTATTTT.

Here the CDR3 reads CASSPDSDTQYF. The CDR3 region has the DNA TGTGCCAGCAGCCCGGACTCAGATACGCAGTATTTT. The V call is TRBV5-4, the J call TRBJ2-3; perhaps TRBD2 as D (5 bases). The length of the CDR3 is 12 residues. The germline gives CDR1 SGHNT, CDR2 YYREEE (reference sequence). V dropped 4 bases and J dropped 4 bases, with 7 bases sitting between them.

The rearrangement joins TRBV13 to TRBJ2-1; TRBD1 is a possible D gene (6 bases). The CDR3 sequence is 16 residues long. V was shortened by 4 bases and J by 3 bases, with 16 bases between the two germline ends. Germline CDR1 is PRHDT and CDR2 is FYEKMQ (reference sequence). Here the CDR3 DNA reads TGTGCCAGCAGCTCCCAGGGGATTCGACTCTACAATGAGCAGTTCTTC. Translated: CASSSQGIRLYNEQFF.

V and J are TRBV27 and TRBJ1-1; no firm D call. Per the germline V gene, CDR1 is MNHEY and CDR2 is SMNVEV (reference sequence). There are 14 residues in the CDR3. Trimming took 5 bases from V and 1 from J, leaving 11 bases between them. The CDR3 DNA is TGTGCCAGCAGTGCCTACCGTGGGAACACTGAAGCTTTCTTT. It yields the protein CASSAYRGNTEAFF.